This TCR beta chain was observed in a study of graft-versus-host responses after intestinal transplantation. For the study at large: The whole recipient group had anti-thymocyte globulin induction followed by tacrolimus and steroids for around three years.

With regard to this clone: Its antigen is not identified.

The CDR3 is 14 residues long. V was clipped by 2 bases and J by 1 base, with 9 bases between them. Germline V lookup: CDR1 SGHNT, CDR2 YYREEE (reference sequence). Data came from immunoSEQ multiplex PCR; TCRdb stores just in-frame clones and leaves some out. The sample contains about 93,000 clones, just under 95% of which appear only once. The chain joins TRBV5-4 to TRBJ2-5; D gene ambiguous. The sample in question was unstimulated CD8+ T cells sorted from spleen or lymph node cells, obtained before intestinal transplant. The origin of this receptor is a human donor who received an intestinal transplant. The CDR3 region has the DNA TGTGCCAGCAGCTTAGAGGCTGGCCAAGAGACCCAGTACTTC. It specifies CASSLEAGQETQYF.